The 29 T cell receptor beta chains listed next were all sequenced from one sample in a study of blood T cell repertoires in COVID-19. This table comes from immunoSEQ multiplex PCR, and its TCRdb copy is limited to in-frame clones, with some not included. Among more than 150,000 clones, about 88% were seen once, and the ten largest hold approximately 15%. Specimen: peripheral blood. The receptors were sampled from a man aged 30 to 39 with active or convalescent COVID-19.

The chain has TRBV7-2 and TRBJ2-7; 7 bases are a match to TRBD1. The CDR3 sequence is 14 residues long. Germline V gene lookup returns CDR1 SGHTA and CDR2 FQGNSA. With 1 base clipped from V and 0 bases from J, the junction kept 0 bases outside the gene matches. CDR3 sequence reads: CASSLGDSSYEQYF. CDR3 nucleotides: TGTGCCAGCAGCTTAGGGGACAGCTCCTACGAGCAGTACTTC.

This sequence joins TRBV6-5 and TRBJ2-7; D perhaps matches TRBD1 (6 bases). V lost 0 bases and J lost 3, with 15 bases in between. The V gene's germline CDR1 is MNHEY and CDR2 SVGAGI. The CDR3 is made up of 16 amino acids. Here the CDR3 DNA reads TGTGCCAGCAGTTACTCACCCGAGCAACAGGGCTACGAGCAGTACTTC. Protein product: CASSYSPEQQGYEQYF.

The CDR3 DNA reads as TGTGCCAGCAGTCCTCTGAACAGGGCGGAACTGTTTTTT. Translating gives CASSPLNRAELFF. This sequence joins TRBV27 and TRBJ1-4; possibly TRBD1 for D (6 bases). V lost 5 bases and J 12 bases, leaving 16 bases between the germline ends. The germline V gene has CDR1 MNHEY and CDR2 SMNVEV (reference sequence). CDR3 length: 13 amino acids.

This clone is large within its sample. V gene TRBV5-1 combines with J gene TRBJ2-5; D not certain. Germline CDR1 SGHRS, CDR2 YFSETQ. Trimming removed 2 bases at V and 4 bases at J, with 9 bases between. This CDR3 is built from 13 residues. The CDR3, as DNA: TGCGCCAGCAGCTTTACGACGGGAGAGACCCAGTACTTC. This translates into CASSFTTGETQYF. Looking up the rest from reference TRBV5-1 and TRBJ2-5 gives the full variable domain: KAGVTQTPRYLIKTRGQQVTLSCSPISGHRSVSWYQQTPGQGLQFLFEYFSETQRNKGNFPGRFSGRQFSNSRSEMNVSTLELGDSALYLCASSFTTGETQYFGPGTRLLVL.

The rearrangement uses TRBV5-1 and TRBJ1-1; perhaps TRBD1 as D (5 bases). The germline V and J ends were trimmed by 0 bases and 1 base, with 13 bases remaining between them. This CDR3 region has 16 residues. The germline gives CDR1 SGHRS, CDR2 YFSETQ. DNA for the CDR3: TGCGCCAGCAGCTTGGGACAGCCGGATCCGAACACTGAAGCTTTCTTT. Its translation: CASSLGQPDPNTEAFF.

This clone was picked up a small number of times. V gene TRBV11-2 combines with J gene TRBJ1-1; D remains unclear. Germline CDR1 SGHAT, CDR2 FQNNGV. The CDR3 is 13 residues long. V gave up 4 bases and J gave up 11 bases, with 17 bases separating them. CDR3 nucleotide sequence: TGTGCCAGCAGCTCTTCTCCTAGCTCGTGGGCTTTCTTT. It translates to CASSSSPSSWAFF. Complete variable domain (other parts from reference TRBV11-2 and TRBJ1-1): EAGVAQSPRYKIIEKRQSVAFWCNPISGHATLYWYQQILGQGPKLLIQFQNNGVVDDSQLPKDRFSAERLKGVDSTLKIQPAKLEDSAVYLCASSSSPSSWAFFGQGTRLTVV.

This clone was detected only a few times. J is TRBJ1-5 and V is TRBV21-1. TRBV21-1 is a pseudogene. This CDR3 is 11 amino acids long. The CDR3 loop is CASSLGQPQHF. The CDR3 DNA reads as TGTGCCAGCAGCCTCGGGCAGCCCCAGCATTTT.

CDR3 sequence reads: CASSLARDRGLTEAFF. The CDR3 region has the DNA TGCGCCAGCAGCTTGGCTCGGGACAGGGGGCTCACTGAAGCTTTCTTT. The chain has TRBV5-1 and TRBJ1-1; 12 bases align to TRBD1. Germline lookup yields CDR1 SGHRS and CDR2 YFSETQ. The CDR3 is 16 residues long. Trimming cost V 0 bases and J 4 bases; bases outside gene matches: 4. The entire variable domain, with the rest obtained from reference TRBV5-1 and TRBJ1-1, is as follows: KAGVTQTPRYLIKTRGQQVTLSCSPISGHRSVSWYQQTPGQGLQFLFEYFSETQRNKGNFPGRFSGRQFSNSRSEMNVSTLELGDSALYLCASSLARDRGLTEAFFGQGTRLTVV.

The rearrangement joins TRBV12-3 or TRBV12-4 to TRBJ1-2; D may be TRBD1 (6 bases). This CDR3 comprises 13 residues. Trimming removed 6 bases from V and 4 bases from J, with 12 bases in between. The chain's CDR3 is CASSRTESYGYTF. The CDR3 nucleotides read TGTGCCAGCAGCCGGACAGAGAGCTATGGCTACACCTTC.

The chain links TRBV28 to TRBJ2-7, with D maybe TRBD2 (6 bases). Germline assignment: CDR1 MDHEN and CDR2 SYDVKM. The CDR3 covers 15 residues. V lost 3 bases and J 0 bases, leaving 12 bases between the germline ends. The CDR3 coding sequence is TGTGCCAGCAGTTTCGGGGGAACCTACTCCTACGAGCAGTACGTC. Translating it yields CASSFGGTYSYEQYV.

V is TRBV24-1 and J is TRBJ1-2, with D uncertain. The germline V gene has CDR1 KGHDR and CDR2 SFDVKD. V lost 2 bases to trimming and J lost 7 bases, with 16 bases between them. The CDR3 length is 15 residues. CDR3 loop: CATSDSTTQTGGYTF. CDR3 nucleotides: TGTGCCACCAGTGATTCGACGACCCAGACGGGTGGCTACACCTTC.

The V gene is TRBV7-9, the J gene TRBJ2-5; 7 bases agree with TRBD1. Germline V CDR1 and CDR2: SEHNR, FQNEAQ (reference sequence). This CDR3 has 13 residues. The V and J ends lost 5 bases and 2 bases, in that order; junction bases with no gene match: 2. CDR3 nucleotides: TGTGCCAGCAGCCCACAGGGGCAAGAGACCCAGTACTTC. As protein: CASSPQGQETQYF.

The V and J genes are TRBV7-3 and TRBJ1-1; no definite D call. Germline-derived CDR1 and CDR2 are SGHTA and FQGTGA. The V gene lost 5 bases and the J gene lost 0 bases, with 10 bases spanning the gap. The CDR3 length is 14 residues. DNA of the CDR3: TGTGCCAGCAGCACTACGGGGATGAACACTGAAGCTTTCTTT. Protein sequence: CASSTTGMNTEAFF.

The chain links TRBV5-1 to TRBJ2-1; D is ambiguous. The ends were cut back, 1 base at V and 5 bases at J, with 7 bases in the middle. The germline V gene has CDR1 SGHRS and CDR2 YFSETQ. CDR3 length: 13 amino acids. The CDR3 is CASSLITDNEQFF. CDR3 nucleotides: TGCGCCAGCAGCTTGATCACTGACAATGAGCAGTTCTTC.

The J gene is TRBJ1-1, the V gene TRBV6-6, with 9 bases that match TRBD1. The CDR3 totals 16 residues. From germline, CDR1 is MNHNY and CDR2 SVGAGI (reference sequence). V dropped 7 bases and J dropped 2; count of bases not matched to a gene: 11. CDR3 region: CASTERRQGGNTEAFF. CDR3 bases: TGTGCCAGCACCGAACGACGACAGGGGGGCAACACTGAAGCTTTCTTT.

The chain employs TRBV7-6 and TRBJ1-1; D uncertain. V lost 1 base to trimming and J lost 6 bases, with 9 bases between them. This CDR3 spans 13 amino acids. Germline CDR1 SGHVS, CDR2 FNYEAQ. The CDR3 spells CASSLDLTSEAFF. The CDR3 DNA reads as TGTGCCAGCAGCTTAGATTTGACATCTGAAGCTTTCTTT. Full variable domain (remainder filled in from reference TRBV7-6 and TRBJ1-1): GAGVSQSPRYKVTKRGQDVALRCDPISGHVSLYWYRQALGQGPEFLTYFNYEAQQDKSGLPNDRFSAERPEGSISTLTIQRTEQRDSAMYRCASSLDLTSEAFFGQGTRLTVV.

This rearrangement joins TRBV19 to TRBJ2-1; D is unresolved. Trimming removed 0 bases from V and 6 bases from J, with 9 bases in between. Germline V lookup: CDR1 LNHDA, CDR2 SQIVND (reference sequence). CDR3 size: 14 residues. This chain's CDR3 is CASSIDLGPNEQFF. The CDR3 nucleotides are TGTGCCAGTAGTATAGATCTTGGGCCCAATGAGCAGTTCTTC.

This clone was recorded a few times. The rearrangement joins TRBV2 to TRBJ2-2, with D tentatively TRBD2 (6 bases). The germline V gene encodes CDR1 SNHLY and CDR2 FYNNEI. CDR3 size: 14 residues. V lost 5 bases, J lost 2 bases, and 9 bases lay in between. The CDR3 DNA reads TGTGCCAGCAGTACCGGGACTAACACCGGGGAGCTGTTTTTT. It encodes CASSTGTNTGELFF.

This clone appeared once. This chain uses TRBV7-2 with TRBJ1-3, with TRBD1 as a possible D gene (6 bases). The V end lost 7 bases, the J end lost 2 bases, and 12 bases lay between the germline ends. Per germline, CDR1 SGHTA and CDR2 FQGNSA. This CDR3 region has 14 residues. The CDR3 here is CASTSRQAGNTIYF. DNA of the CDR3: TGTGCCAGCACCTCAAGACAGGCTGGAAACACCATATATTTT.

This sequence joins TRBV7-8 and TRBJ2-7; D is ambiguous. The CDR3 runs 11 residues. Trimming stripped 6 bases from V and 4 bases from J, with 7 bases between. CDR1 and CDR2 (germline): SGHVS, FQNEAQ. This CDR3 reads CASSRQYEQYF. As DNA, the CDR3 is TGTGCCAGCAGTCGACAATACGAGCAGTACTTC.

The gene calls are TRBV5-1 and TRBJ1-2; D possibly corresponds to TRBD1 (5 bases). Germline CDR1 reads SGHRS; CDR2 reads YFSETQ. The CDR3 is 14 amino acids. V gave up 3 bases and J gave up 5 bases, with 14 bases separating them. Here the CDR3 reads CASSWAEGPYGYTF. The CDR3 DNA follows: TGCGCCAGCAGCTGGGCGGAGGGGCCTTATGGCTACACCTTC.

The CDR3 is CASSLDSGQAYNEQFF. The CDR3 bases are TGTGCCAGCAGCTTAGATTCGGGACAGGCGTACAATGAGCAGTTCTTC. The chain is built from TRBV7-9 and TRBJ2-1; TRBD1 aligns across 8 bases. Germline CDR1 SEHNR, CDR2 FQNEAQ (reference sequence). Losses at the gene ends were 1 base for V and 4 bases for J; bases not matched to a gene: 6. The CDR3 totals 16 residues.

The J gene is TRBJ2-5, the V gene TRBV2, with D possibly matching TRBD2 (6 bases). Trimming removed 6 bases from V and 5 bases from J, with 19 bases in between. The CDR3 has 15 residues. Germline V gives CDR1 SNHLY, CDR2 FYNNEI. The CDR3 here is CASRERSRGGETQYF. CDR3 nucleotide sequence: TGTGCCAGCAGGGAGCGCTCCCGAGGAGGGGAGACCCAGTACTTC.

The chain uses TRBV3-1 (or the pseudogene TRBV3-2) and TRBJ1-2; D is unresolved. This CDR3 contains 19 residues. From germline, CDR1 is LGHDT and CDR2 YNNKEL (reference sequence). With 4 bases removed from V and 0 bases from J, the gap between germline ends came to 24 bases. The CDR3 loop is CASSPNLQGAVPANYGYTF. The CDR3 nucleotides are TGTGCCAGCAGCCCAAATCTCCAAGGAGCCGTCCCCGCTAACTATGGCTACACCTTC.

This chain uses TRBV19 with TRBJ1-4; D is unresolved. The ends were cut back, 9 bases at V and 4 bases at J, with 12 bases in the middle. Germline CDR1 reads LNHDA; CDR2 reads SQIVND (reference sequence). The CDR3 loop spans 13 amino acids. CDR3 sequence reads: CASRYGSNEKLFF. DNA of the CDR3: TGTGCCAGCCGATATGGGAGTAATGAAAAACTGTTTTTT.

This chain connects TRBV9 to TRBJ1-5; a possible D gene is TRBD1 (6 bases). Germline-derived CDR1 and CDR2 are SGDLS and YYNGEE. Trimming cost V 5 bases and J 10 bases, with 19 bases left between them. The CDR3 contains 14 residues. The chain's CDR3 is CASSPGTTFGPQHF. The CDR3 DNA is TGTGCCAGCAGTCCCGGGACAACCTTTGGTCCCCAGCATTTT.

This chain uses TRBV6-5 with TRBJ2-1; D uncertain. V gave up 4 bases and J gave up 7 bases, with 5 bases separating them. Germline V gene sequence: CDR1 MNHEY, CDR2 SVGAGI. This CDR3 has 11 amino acids. Here the CDR3 reads CASSSRNEQFF. CDR3 sequence (DNA): TGTGCCAGCAGTTCTAGGAATGAGCAGTTCTTC.

The V call is TRBV7-2, the J call TRBJ1-5, with 8 bases that match TRBD1. Trimming removed 5 bases from V and 1 base from J; junction bases left unmatched: 4. This CDR3 spans 15 amino acids. From germline, CDR1 is SGHTA and CDR2 FQGNSA. Here the CDR3 reads CASSAQGASNQPQHF. The CDR3 nucleotides are TGTGCCAGCAGCGCCCAGGGGGCGAGCAATCAGCCCCAGCATTTT.

CDR3 loop: CASRMAGDRNTEAFF. DNA of the CDR3: TGTGCCAGCCGGATGGCGGGAGACAGAAACACTGAAGCTTTCTTT. The chain uses TRBV2 and TRBJ1-1, with D possibly being TRBD1 (5 bases). Germline V CDR1 and CDR2: SNHLY, FYNNEI. The length of the CDR3 is 15 residues. Trimming pared 8 bases from V and 2 bases from J, leaving 18 bases between.